This entry lists 29 T cell receptor beta chains sequenced from one sample in a study of T cells in Graves' hyperthyroidism and ophthalmopathy. Amplified TCR beta CDR3 regions came from RNA transcripts. Researchers ran a first-round RT-PCR on the TCR CDR3 using the HTBI primer set. Via MiXCR, TCRdb re-called the multiplex PCR reads, giving one row per CDR3 protein. This sample yields hundreds of thousands of distinct CDR3 sequences, of which around 40% are seen a single time; around 29% belongs to the top ten. The specimen was blood. The receptors were sampled from a woman between 40 and 50 years old with Graves' hyperthyroidism.

This clonotype turned up a few times. This sequence joins TRBV6-5 and TRBJ1-1, with a tentative D call TRBD1 (5 bases). The V and J ends lost 2 bases and 7 bases respectively, with 11 bases between them. The CDR3 runs 13 residues. The germline V gene has CDR1 MNHEY and CDR2 SVGAGI. CDR3 sequence: CASSYAGKDEAFF. For the CDR3, the DNA is TGTGCCAGCAGTTACGCAGGGAAGGATGAAGCTTTCTTT.

This clonotype was detected a few times. CDR3 nucleotides: TGTGCCAGCAGCCACGCGGGGGGGACCCAGTACTTC. Its translation: CASSHAGGTQYF. This rearrangement joins TRBV3-1 to TRBJ2-5; 8 bases match TRBD2. The CDR3 runs to 12 residues. Germline V CDR1 and CDR2: LGHDT, YNNKEL (reference sequence). Unmatched junction bases numbered 1, after V lost 3 bases and J lost 7 bases.

This clonotype occurred a few times. The chain is built from TRBV2 and TRBJ2-2; the D gene is possibly TRBD2 (6 bases). This CDR3 is 15 amino acids long. The V end was cut by 3 bases, the J end by 4 bases, with 12 bases between. Germline CDR1 is SNHLY and CDR2 is FYNNEI. CDR3 in DNA: TGTGCCAGCAGTGATCCGGGGGTATTCACCGGGGAGCTGTTTTTT. It codes for CASSDPGVFTGELFF. Drawing the rest from reference TRBV2 and TRBJ2-2, the complete variable domain is EPEVTQTPSHQVTQMGQEVILRCVPISNHLYFYWYRQILGQKVEFLVSFYNNEISEKSEIFDDQFSVERPDGSNFTLKIRSTKLEDSAMYFCASSDPGVFTGELFFGEGSRLTVL.

Here the CDR3 reads CAISEWRAYEQYF. As DNA, the CDR3 is TGTGCCATCAGTGAGTGGAGGGCCTACGAGCAGTACTTC. The genes are TRBV10-3 and TRBJ2-7, with D possibly being TRBD2 (6 bases). The V end was cut by 1 base, the J end by 2 bases, with 6 bases between. CDR3 length equals 13 residues. Germline assignment: CDR1 ENHRY and CDR2 SYGVKD.

The rearrangement joins TRBV7-9 to TRBJ1-2; D is uncertain. Deletions cut 2 bases from V and 0 bases from J, with 7 bases between. Germline-derived CDR1 and CDR2 are SEHNR and FQNEAQ (reference sequence). The CDR3 is 14 amino acids. The CDR3 DNA reads as TGTGCCAGCAGCTTAAAGCCAGCTAACTATGGCTACACCTTC. It yields the protein CASSLKPANYGYTF. The whole variable domain, remainder taken from reference TRBV7-9 and TRBJ1-2, is DTGVSQNPRHKITKRGQNVTFRCDPISEHNRLYWYRQTLGQGPEFLTYFQNEAQLEKSRLLSDRFSAERPKGSFSTLEIQRTEQGDSAMYLCASSLKPANYGYTFGSGTRLTVV.

V and J are TRBV7-2 and TRBJ1-1; D is possibly TRBD1 (5 bases). The germline CDR1 and CDR2 sequences are SGHTA and FQGNSA. CDR3 length: 16 residues. V was trimmed by 5 bases and J by 2 bases, leaving 18 bases between them. CDR3 sequence (DNA): TGTGCCAGCAGCCTACAACCGGATAGGGGAAACACTGAAGCTTTCTTT. Translated: CASSLQPDRGNTEAFF.

This chain connects TRBV2 to TRBJ2-1; no clear D gene. Trimming shortened V by 1 base and J by 0 bases, and 10 bases separated the two germline ends. CDR3 length: 16 amino acids. The germline CDR1 and CDR2 sequences are SNHLY and FYNNEI. The CDR3 loop is CASSEEGYYSYNEQFF. In DNA form, the CDR3 reads TGTGCCAGCAGTGAAGAGGGCTATTACTCCTACAATGAGCAGTTCTTC.

This clonotype was seen repeatedly, ten times or more. This sequence joins TRBV2 and TRBJ2-1; no clear D gene. Germline-derived CDR1 and CDR2 are SNHLY and FYNNEI. This CDR3 comprises 13 residues. V shed 7 bases and J shed 8 bases, with 15 bases lying between them. CDR3 nucleotide sequence: TGTGCCAGCACCGCTAGAATGTTCTATGAGCAGTTCTTC. Its protein is CASTARMFYEQFF.

This clonotype was counted many times. V is TRBV19 and J is TRBJ1-5; no clear D gene. The V and J ends lost 5 bases and 0 bases respectively, with 14 bases between them. CDR1 and CDR2 from the germline V gene are LNHDA and SQIVND (reference sequence). This CDR3 is 16 amino acids long. CDR3 loop: CASSPRPDYSNQPQHF. CDR3 sequence (DNA): TGTGCCAGTAGTCCCAGACCGGACTATAGCAATCAGCCCCAGCATTTT.

In its sample, this clonotype was seen a few times. J is TRBJ2-5 and V is TRBV5-1; weak D call: TRBD1 (6 bases). CDR1 and CDR2 (germline): SGHRS, YFSETQ. The CDR3 loop spans 15 amino acids. Trimming took off 0 bases at V and 5 bases at J, with 14 bases between the two ends. CDR3 sequence (DNA): TGCGCCAGCAGCTTGGCAGGGCAGGGGAAGGAGACCCAGTACTTC. Its translation: CASSLAGQGKETQYF. Drawing the rest from reference TRBV5-1 and TRBJ2-5, the complete variable domain is KAGVTQTPRYLIKTRGQQVTLSCSPISGHRSVSWYQQTPGQGLQFLFEYFSETQRNKGNFPGRFSGRQFSNSRSEMNVSTLELGDSALYLCASSLAGQGKETQYFGPGTRLLVL.

The gene calls are TRBV9 and TRBJ2-2, with 8 bases fitting TRBD1. From germline, CDR1 is SGDLS and CDR2 YYNGEE. The CDR3 is 15 amino acids. V lost 4 bases to trimming and J lost 6 bases; unmatched junction nucleotides: 8. In nucleotides, the CDR3 is TGTGCCAGCAGCTCGGACAGGGTTTTGCCCGGGGAGCTGTTTTTT. This gives the protein CASSSDRVLPGELFF.

The chain links TRBV15 to TRBJ1-4; D remains ambiguous. From germline, CDR1 is LNHNV and CDR2 YYDKDF (reference sequence). Trimming shortened V by 2 bases and J by 7 bases, and 8 bases separated the two germline ends. The CDR3 contains 13 residues. The CDR3 spells CATSRNATEKLFF. CDR3 in DNA: TGTGCCACCAGCAGAAATGCTACTGAAAAACTGTTTTTT.

This clonotype was seen many times. The chain has TRBV10-3 and TRBJ2-7; TRBD1 matches at 7 bases. The CDR3 length is 11 residues. After removal of 8 bases from V and 5 bases from J, the junction contained 3 bases not matched to a gene. Germline V gives CDR1 ENHRY, CDR2 SYGVKD. CDR3 DNA: TGTGCCATCGGGGACAGCGACGAGCAGTACTTC. This gives the protein CAIGDSDEQYF.

About this clonotype: This may be a read error, as it is one base from a much larger clone. The conserved phenylalanine or tryptophan normally closing the CDR3 is absent here, so this likely arose from a read error. This chain links TRBV7-6 with TRBJ1-2; D ambiguous. Trimming cost V 1 base and J 0 bases, with 9 bases left between them. CDR1 SGHVS and CDR2 FNYEAQ come from the germline V gene. The CDR3 totals 15 residues. The CDR3 is CASSLGTEANYGYTL. The CDR3 nucleotides are TGTGCCAGCAGCTTAGGAACAGAAGCTAACTATGGCTACACCCTC.

The rearrangement joins TRBV15 to TRBJ1-4, with D possibly matching TRBD1 (5 bases). Trimming took off 7 bases at V and 8 bases at J, with 14 bases between the two ends. The CDR3 runs to 13 residues. The germline CDR1 and CDR2 sequences are LNHNV and YYDKDF (reference sequence). For the CDR3, the DNA is TGTGCCACCACCTGGGACGAGGGGGAAAAACTGTTTTTT. Encoded protein: CATTWDEGEKLFF.

The J gene is TRBJ1-2, the V gene TRBV4-2; TRBD1 might be the D (5 bases). Germline CDR1 and CDR2: LGHNA and YNFKEQ. The CDR3 has 13 amino acids. Trimming removed 0 bases at V and 10 bases at J, with 12 bases between. As DNA, the CDR3 is TGTGCCAGCAGCCAAGATTCCAGAGGGGTCTACACCTTC. It encodes CASSQDSRGVYTF.

This clonotype was recorded a few times. The rearrangement links TRBV6-2 or TRBV6-3 to TRBJ2-2, with D uncertain. V was cut by 6 bases and J by 4 bases, with 9 bases left in between. Germline V lookup: CDR1 MNHEY, CDR2 SVGEGT. The CDR3 length is 13 residues. The CDR3 sequence: CASRPGSTGELFF. In DNA, the CDR3 is TGTGCCAGCAGACCAGGTAGCACCGGGGAGCTGTTTTTT.

Regarding this clonotype: A much bigger clone sits one base away, suggesting this may be a read error. The rearrangement uses TRBV5-1 and TRBJ1-1; 7 positions match TRBD1. The CDR3 length is 13 residues. Trimming took 3 bases from V and 5 from J; bases not matched to a gene: 4. The germline V gene has CDR1 SGHRS and CDR2 YFSETQ. CDR3: CASSYTGETEAFF. The CDR3 nucleotides are TGCGCCAGCAGCTACACAGGGGAGACTGAAGCTTTCTTT.

This clonotype has only a few counts. The V gene is TRBV29-1, the J gene TRBJ2-1, with D unclear. Germline lookup yields CDR1 SQVTM and CDR2 ANQGSEA. The CDR3 extends over 13 amino acids. With 1 base removed from V and 4 bases from J, the gap between germline ends came to 8 bases. CDR3 region: CSVEVPGYNEQFF. The CDR3 DNA reads TGCAGCGTTGAAGTCCCCGGGTACAATGAGCAGTTCTTC.

This clonotype came up a few times. The chain carries TRBV5-1 and TRBJ1-1; TRBD1 matches 9 bases. Looked up from germline, CDR1 is SGHRS and CDR2 is YFSETQ. This CDR3 has 17 residues. V shed 5 bases and J 7 bases; nucleotides not matched to a gene: 18. CDR3 coding DNA: TGCGCCAGCAGTCCGGCGGGTAAACCGGGACAGGGAGGTGAAGCTTTCTTT. Translated: CASSPAGKPGQGGEAFF.

V gene TRBV7-8 combines with J gene TRBJ1-5; 9 nucleotides line up with TRBD1. The CDR3 spans 14 residues. J was trimmed by 11 bases and V by 1 base; bases with no gene match: 6. Germline V CDR1 and CDR2: SGHVS, FQNEAQ. For the CDR3, the DNA is TGTGCCAGCAGCTTAGACAGGGGGCGGGAGACCCAGCATTTT. Its protein product is CASSLDRGRETQHF.

This clonotype was observed a single time. Being one base from a much bigger clone, this may be a read error. The V gene is TRBV15, the J gene TRBJ2-7; D is possibly TRBD1 (5 bases). In germline, CDR1 is LNHNV, CDR2 YYDKDF (reference sequence). This CDR3 has 13 amino acids. Here the CDR3 reads CATSRGRGNEQCF. The CDR3 DNA is TGTGCCACCAGCAGAGGAAGGGGAAACGAGCAGTGCTTC.

This clonotype was seen a handful of times. This chain connects TRBV9 to TRBJ2-2; TRBD2 agrees at 7 bases. The junction had 5 bases not matched to a gene; V was cut back by 2 bases and J by 1 base. Germline lookup yields CDR1 SGDLS and CDR2 YYNGEE. The CDR3 loop spans 16 amino acids. CDR3 coding DNA: TGTGCCAGCAGCGTCGGGGGGAGTGTGAACACCGGGGAGCTGTTTTTT. This encodes CASSVGGSVNTGELFF. The whole variable domain, filled in from reference TRBV9 and TRBJ2-2, reads DSGVTQTPKHLITATGQRVTLRCSPRSGDLSVYWYQQSLDQGLQFLIQYYNGEERAKGNILERFSAQQFPDLHSELNLSSLELGDSALYFCASSVGGSVNTGELFFGEGSRLTVL.

This clonotype occurred a few times. The CDR3 DNA is TGTGCCAGCAGTGAATTTGCGGGAGAGGGAGAGACCCAGTACTTC. This translates into CASSEFAGEGETQYF. The J gene is TRBJ2-5, the V gene TRBV2; 7 nucleotides line up with TRBD2. The CDR3 consists of 15 residues. Unmatched junction bases numbered 7, after V lost 2 bases and J lost 4 bases. Germline assignment: CDR1 SNHLY and CDR2 FYNNEI. The entire variable domain, with the rest obtained from reference TRBV2 and TRBJ2-5, is as follows: EPEVTQTPSHQVTQMGQEVILRCVPISNHLYFYWYRQILGQKVEFLVSFYNNEISEKSEIFDDQFSVERPDGSNFTLKIRSTKLEDSAMYFCASSEFAGEGETQYFGPGTRLLVL.

The chain uses TRBV20-1 and TRBJ2-2, with a possible D match to TRBD2 (6 bases). Germline V CDR1 and CDR2: DFQATT, SNEGSKA (reference sequence). Trimming left V 1 base short and J 6 bases short, with 15 bases between. The CDR3 totals 15 residues. The CDR3 sequence: CSARVGTGDPGELFF. The CDR3 nucleotides are TGCAGTGCTAGAGTCGGGACTGGGGATCCCGGGGAGCTGTTTTTT.

A few counts support this clonotype. The J gene is TRBJ2-5, the V gene TRBV2; D is undetermined. Germline assignment: CDR1 SNHLY and CDR2 FYNNEI. V lost 6 bases and J 3 bases, leaving 17 bases between the germline ends. The CDR3 is made up of 15 amino acids. CDR3 DNA: TGTGCCAGCAGATCTATTATGCAAACCGAAGAGACCCAGTACTTC. This gives the protein CASRSIMQTEETQYF.

On this clonotype: As the CDR3 is not closed by the conserved phenylalanine or tryptophan, this likely results from a read error. No DNA is shown, since the ends of the CDR3 on it are uncertain; the CDR3 is the one TCRdb lists. The J gene is TRBJ2-6, the V gene TRBV10-3. Germline V CDR1 and CDR2: ENHRY, SYGVKD. Both ends counted, the CDR3 spans 9 residues. The CDR3: CAISEIETS.

This clonotype was seen many times. V and J are TRBV20-1 and TRBJ2-5; 12 bases match TRBD2. This CDR3 spans 14 amino acids. Germline trimming cut 2 bases from V and 4 bases from J; bases unmatched to any gene: 2. Germline values: CDR1 DFQATT, CDR2 SNEGSKA (reference sequence). Here the CDR3 reads CSARTSGGIETQYF. The CDR3 nucleotides read TGCAGTGCTAGAACTAGCGGGGGGATAGAGACCCAGTACTTC.

This clonotype was observed a single time. J is TRBJ2-7 and V is TRBV25-1; D tentatively reads TRBD1 or TRBD2 (6 bases each). This CDR3 spans 15 amino acids. Between the trimmed V and J ends, which lost 3 bases and 6 bases, there was a span of 18 bases. Germline V CDR1 and CDR2: MGHDK, SYGVNS. CDR3 nucleotide sequence: TGTGCCAGCAGTGAGGGTAGGGGGGACTGGGGCGAGCAGTACTTC. It is translated as CASSEGRGDWGEQYF.